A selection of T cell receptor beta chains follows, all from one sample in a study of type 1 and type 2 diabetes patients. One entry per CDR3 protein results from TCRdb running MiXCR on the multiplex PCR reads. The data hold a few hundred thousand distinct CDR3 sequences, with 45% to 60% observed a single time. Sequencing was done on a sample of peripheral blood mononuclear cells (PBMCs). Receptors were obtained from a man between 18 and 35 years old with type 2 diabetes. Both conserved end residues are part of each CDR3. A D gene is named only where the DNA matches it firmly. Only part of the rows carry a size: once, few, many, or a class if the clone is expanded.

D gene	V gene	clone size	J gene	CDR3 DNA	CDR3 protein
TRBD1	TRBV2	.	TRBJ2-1	TGTGCCAGTAGTATAGACCAGACAGGGGGCTGGAATGAGCAGTTCTTC	CASSIDQTGGWNEQFF
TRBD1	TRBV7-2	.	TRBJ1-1	TGTGCCAGCAGTTTTGTCAGGGGGCCGAACACTGAAGCTTTCTTT	CASSFVRGPNTEAFF
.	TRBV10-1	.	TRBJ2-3	TGCGCCAGCAGTGTGGAGGGGCGGGATACGCAGTATTTT	CASSVEGRDTQYF
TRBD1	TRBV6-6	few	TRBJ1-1	TGTGCCAGCAGACACCGTGCGGGACAGACGACTGTGGGGACTGAAGCTTTCTTT	CASRHRAGQTTVGTEAFF
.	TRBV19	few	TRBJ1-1	TGTGCCAGTATGGGCGGCTTGTGGGGTTTGGGGACTGAAGCTTTCTTT	CASMGGLWGLGTEAFF
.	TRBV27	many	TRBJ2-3	TGTGCCAGCAGTTTGGGCACAGATACGCAGTATTTT	CASSLGTDTQYF
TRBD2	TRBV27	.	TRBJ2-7	TGTGCCAAACGGACTAGCGCCGTCCACGAGCAGTACTTC	CAKRTSAVHEQYF
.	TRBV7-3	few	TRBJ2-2	TGTGCCAGCAGCTTAGCAGGGAGCGTATCCGGGGAGCTGTTTTTT	CASSLAGSVSGELFF
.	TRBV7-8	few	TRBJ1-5	TGTGCCAGCAGCTTAGATGTAAGCAATCAGCCCCAGCATTTT	CASSLDVSNQPQHF
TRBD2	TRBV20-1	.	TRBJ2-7	TGCAGTGCTAGTCCATGGGGGAGGGTTTCCTACGAGCAGTACTTC	CSASPWGRVSYEQYF
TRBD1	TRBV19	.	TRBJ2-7	TGTGCCAGTAGTATTTCGGCCGGGACAGAGTACGAGCAGTACTTC	CASSISAGTEYEQYF
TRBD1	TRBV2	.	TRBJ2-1	TGTGCCAGCAGTGAGACAGGGTACTACTACAATGAGCAGTTCTTC	CASSETGYYYNEQFF
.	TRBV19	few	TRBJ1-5	TGTGCCAGTAGCCGGAACGGGGATCAGCCCCAGCATTTT	CASSRNGDQPQHF
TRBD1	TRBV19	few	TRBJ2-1	TGTGCCAGTAGTTTAACGGGACAGGGAATCAATGAGCAGTTCTTC	CASSLTGQGINEQFF
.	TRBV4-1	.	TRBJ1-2	TGCGCCAGCAGCTTAATACACGGGACCGCTAACTATGGCTACACCTTC	CASSLIHGTANYGYTF
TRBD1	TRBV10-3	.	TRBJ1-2	TGTGCCATCGGGACAGACCTGCTCTATGGCTACACCTTC	CAIGTDLLYGYTF
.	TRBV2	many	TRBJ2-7	TGTGCCAGCAGTGTCTTACAGAGCTACGAGCAGTACTTC	CASSVLQSYEQYF
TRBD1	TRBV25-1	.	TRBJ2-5	TGTGCCAGCAGTGAAACCGGGACAGGGGGCTGGACCCAGTACTTC	CASSETGTGGWTQYF
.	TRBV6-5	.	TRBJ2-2	TGTGCCAGCAGTTACCAAATCAACACCGGGGAGCTGTTTTTT	CASSYQINTGELFF
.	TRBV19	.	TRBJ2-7	TGTGCCAGTGGTATCGGCAGTGGGGGCTACGAGCAGTACTTC	CASGIGSGGYEQYF
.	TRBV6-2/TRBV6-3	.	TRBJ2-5	TGTGCCAGCAGTTACCTGGAGACCCAGTACTTC	CASSYLETQYF
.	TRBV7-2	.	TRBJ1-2	TGTGCCAGCAGCGCCGACCGGGACAACTATGGCTACACCTTC	CASSADRDNYGYTF
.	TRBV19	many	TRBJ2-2	TGTGCCAGTAGTATTGTCCCAGGGAACACCGGGGAGCTGTTTTTT	CASSIVPGNTGELFF
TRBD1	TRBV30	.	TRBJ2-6	TGTGCCTTTCAACGTCAGGGGGCCGCTGGGGCCAACGTCCTGACTTTC	CAFQRQGAAGANVLTF
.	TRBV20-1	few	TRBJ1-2	TGCAGTGCCTGGGACCCCGGCAGTGGCTACACCTTC	CSAWDPGSGYTF
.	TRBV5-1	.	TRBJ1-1	TGCGCCAGCAGCTTGATTGCAGGGATGAACACTGAAGCTTTCTTT	CASSLIAGMNTEAFF
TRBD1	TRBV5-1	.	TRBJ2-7	TGCGCCAGCAGCTTGGAGGGGACAGGGTGGGGGTACGAGCAGTACTTC	CASSLEGTGWGYEQYF
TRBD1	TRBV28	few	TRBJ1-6	TGTGCCAGCAGTCTCGACAGGGTTTTGAGTTCACCCCTCCACTTT	CASSLDRVLSSPLHF
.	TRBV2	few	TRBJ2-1	TGTGCCAGCATTAAGGGCAGTCAAGGTGAGCAGTTCTTC	CASIKGSQGEQFF
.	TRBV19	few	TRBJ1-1	TGTGCCAGTAGTATAGATGAGTGGCGGACAGAGAACACTGAAGCTTTCTTT	CASSIDEWRTENTEAFF
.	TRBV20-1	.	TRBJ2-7	TGCAGTGCTAGGGGAGGCGTACCCGGGGGAAAGGGCTCCTACGAGCAGTACTTC	CSARGGVPGGKGSYEQYF
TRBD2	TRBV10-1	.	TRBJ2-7	TGTGCCAGCAGTTACTCGACGCGACTAGCGGGAGGCCACTCCTACGAGCGGTACTTC	CASSYSTRLAGGHSYERYF
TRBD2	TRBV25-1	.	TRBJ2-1	TGTGCCAGCAGTCCGAGACACCTAGCGGGAGTCTACAATGAGCAGTTCTTC	CASSPRHLAGVYNEQFF
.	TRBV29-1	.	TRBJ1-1	TGCAGCGTTGATAGGGAGGCAACTGAAGCTTTCTTT	CSVDREATEAFF
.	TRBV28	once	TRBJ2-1	TGTGCCAGCAGATCTGGGTACTCCGGGAACCCCTCCTACAATGAGCAGTTCTTC	CASRSGYSGNPSYNEQFF
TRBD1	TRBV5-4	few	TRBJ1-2	TGTGCCAGCAGCGTGGACAGGGGGACTTGGGGCTACACCTTC	CASSVDRGTWGYTF
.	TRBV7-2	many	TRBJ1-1	TGTGCCAGCAGCCCCGTGAACACTGAAGCTTTCTTT	CASSPVNTEAFF
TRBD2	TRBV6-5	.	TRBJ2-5	TGTGCCAGCAGTTATGTGGGAGGGGAGACCCAGTACTTC	CASSYVGGETQYF
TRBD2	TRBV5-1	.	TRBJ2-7	TGCGCCAGCAGCAGCGGACTAGCGGGAGGGTTCGAGCAGTACTTC	CASSSGLAGGFEQYF
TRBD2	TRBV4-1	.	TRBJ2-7	TGCGCCAGCAGCCAAGATCTAGGGGCGGGAGACTCGGACGAGCAGTACTTC	CASSQDLGAGDSDEQYF